This passage covers 6 T cell receptor beta chains from one sample sequenced in a study of PD-L1 blockade in urothelial cancer. Profiled with immunoSEQ multiplex PCR; TCRdb holds only in-frame clones, not every one. The sample holds approximately 56,000 clones, 65% to 90% seen once. The time point was: pretreatment peripheral blood. The specimen was PBMCs, collected around atezolizumab (anti-PD-L1) treatment. These TCRs come from a man between 70 and 80 years old with urothelial cancer.

The chain uses TRBV7-8 and TRBJ1-4; D is uncertain. V lost 5 bases to trimming and J lost 8 bases, with 18 bases between them. Germline lookup yields CDR1 SGHVS and CDR2 FQNEAQ. The CDR3 has 15 residues. The DNA for the CDR3 is TGTGCCAGCAGCACAGAGACTGAAAGCGGGGAAAAACTGTTTTTT. As protein: CASSTETESGEKLFF.

This chain uses TRBV30 with TRBJ2-1, with a tentative D call TRBD1 (6 bases). Trimming cost V 3 bases and J 2 bases, with 20 bases left between them. The CDR3 consists of 17 residues. Per germline, CDR1 GTSNPN and CDR2 SVGIG (reference sequence). In nucleotides, the CDR3 is TGTGCCTGGAGGCACAGGGTAGGCTCTCCCCCCTACAATGAGCAGTTCTTC. As protein: CAWRHRVGSPPYNEQFF.

This clone was picked up a small number of times. The chain employs TRBV6-5 and TRBJ1-1, with D possibly being TRBD1 (5 bases). CDR3 length equals 11 residues. The germline V gene encodes CDR1 MNHEY and CDR2 SVGAGI. Trimming pared 11 bases from V and 4 bases from J, leaving 11 bases between. The CDR3 coding sequence is TGTGCCTCTGCAGGGCGCACTGAAGCTTTCTTT. Its protein product is CASAGRTEAFF.

The chain recombines TRBV5-1 with TRBJ2-1; 8 bases match TRBD1. The CDR3 is 14 amino acids. V lost 4 bases, J lost 7 bases, and 7 bases stayed unmatched. Germline lookup yields CDR1 SGHRS and CDR2 YFSETQ. The chain's CDR3 is CASSIGQGGNEQFF. The DNA of the CDR3 is TGCGCCAGCAGCATCGGACAGGGTGGGAATGAGCAGTTCTTC.

The J gene is TRBJ1-2, the V gene TRBV7-8; 9 nucleotides agree with TRBD1. Germline loops: CDR1 SGHVS, CDR2 FQNEAQ. V was pared by 3 bases and J by 0 bases, with 5 bases of the junction left unmatched. The CDR3 contains 16 residues. The CDR3 DNA reads as TGTGCCAGCAGCTTGGCCAGGGACAGGGCTAACTATGGCTACACCTTC. Protein: CASSLARDRANYGYTF.

The chain has TRBV5-4 and TRBJ2-2; 7 positions agree with TRBD2. The CDR3 consists of 15 residues. Germline CDR1 SGHNT, CDR2 YYREEE (reference sequence). Unmatched junction bases numbered 6, after V lost 5 bases and J lost 2 bases. CDR3 sequence: CASSGGGENTGELFF. The CDR3 nucleotides read TGTGCCAGCAGTGGGGGAGGGGAAAACACCGGGGAGCTGTTTTTT.